These 4 T cell receptor beta chains were sequenced from one sample in a study of identical twins. Each CDR3 protein is one row after TCRdb ran MiXCR on the 5' RACE reads. Of about 700,000 distinct CDR3 sequences detected, roughly 6% appear once; the ten largest clones hold 1.5% to 2%. The material sequenced was naive T cells sorted from blood. The receptors shown here come from a man aged 18 to 29 in good health.

This chain joins TRBV6-1 and TRBJ2-3; no firm D call. Germline CDR1 is MNHNS and CDR2 is SASEGT. V lost 5 bases and J 0 bases, leaving 6 bases between the germline ends. The CDR3 has 13 residues. The CDR3 nucleotides read TGTGCCAGCAGTCGGTATAGCACAGATACGCAGTATTTT. It yields the protein CASSRYSTDTQYF.

This clonotype was observed at least ten times. This chain uses TRBV6-4 with TRBJ2-3, with TRBD2 matching 8 bases. The CDR3 runs to 19 residues. Germline CDR1 is MRHNA and CDR2 is SNTAGT. V trimming: 7 bases; J trimming: 3 bases; junction bases outside the gene matches: 21. The CDR3 bases are TGTGCCAGCACCGGATACTCGGCCCGCCAGGGACTAGAAACAGATACGCAGTATTTT. This translates into CASTGYSARQGLETDTQYF.

The table lists this clonotype with many counts. One end of the junction fails to match germline, which may point to a read error. This chain uses TRBV27 with TRBJ1-4; maybe TRBD1 (6 bases). The CDR3 covers 13 residues. CDR1 is MNHEY, CDR2 SMNVEV, per germline (reference sequence). CDR3 sequence reads: CACRGGYNEKLFF. In nucleotides, the CDR3 is TGTGCCTGCAGGGGAGGGTATAATGAAAAACTGTTTTTT.

Ten or more counts support this clonotype. V gene TRBV12-3 or TRBV12-4 combines with J gene TRBJ2-2; D call uncertain. The CDR3 is 11 residues long. V was pared by 6 bases and J by 8 bases, with 7 bases between. This CDR3 is CASSGPGELFF. The CDR3 DNA is TGTGCCAGCAGCGGACCTGGGGAGCTGTTTTTT.